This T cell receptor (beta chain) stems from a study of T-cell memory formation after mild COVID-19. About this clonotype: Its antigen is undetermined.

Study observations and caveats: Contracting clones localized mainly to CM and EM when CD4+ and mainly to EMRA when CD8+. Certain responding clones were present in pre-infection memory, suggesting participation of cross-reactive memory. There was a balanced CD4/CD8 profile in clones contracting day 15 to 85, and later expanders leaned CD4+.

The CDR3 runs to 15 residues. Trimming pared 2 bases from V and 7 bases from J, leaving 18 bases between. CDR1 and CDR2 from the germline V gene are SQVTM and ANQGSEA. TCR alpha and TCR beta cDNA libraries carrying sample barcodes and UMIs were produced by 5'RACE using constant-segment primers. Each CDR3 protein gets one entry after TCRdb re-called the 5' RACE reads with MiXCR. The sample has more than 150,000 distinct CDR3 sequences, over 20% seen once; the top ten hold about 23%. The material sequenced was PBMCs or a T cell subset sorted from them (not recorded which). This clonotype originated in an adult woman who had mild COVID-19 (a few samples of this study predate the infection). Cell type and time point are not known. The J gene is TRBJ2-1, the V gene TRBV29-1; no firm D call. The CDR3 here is CSVENNPGFVNEQFF. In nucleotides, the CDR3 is TGCAGCGTTGAAAATAACCCCGGATTTGTGAATGAGCAGTTCTTC.